This entry concerns a single TCR beta chain. The record originates from a study of blood T cell dynamics during melanoma immunotherapy. Time point described: week 3, after first cycle of checkpoint inhibitor. Method: immunoSEQ multiplex PCR; TCRdb's copy keeps in-frame clones and lacks some. The sample lists about 5,000 clones; about four fifths were seen once. Sequenced material: blood, taken from a patient treated with checkpoint blockade. This TCR derives from a human donor with melanoma.

In nucleotides, the CDR3 is TGTGCCAGCAGCTTAGTTCAAAGCGGAGACTACGAGCAGTACTTC. This gives the protein CASSLVQSGDYEQYF. This rearrangement joins TRBV7-2 to TRBJ2-7; D possibly corresponds to TRBD2 (5 bases). The CDR3 spans 15 residues. V gave up 1 base and J gave up 3 bases, with 13 bases separating them. Germline CDR1 and CDR2: SGHTA and FQGNSA. Variable domain in full (rest from reference TRBV7-2 and TRBJ2-7): GAGVSQSPSNKVTEKGKDVELRCDPISGHTALYWYRQSLGQGLEFLIYFQGNSAPDKSGLPSDRFSAERTGGSVSTLTIQRTQQEDSAVYLCASSLVQSGDYEQYFGPGTRLTVT.